One and the same sample provided the 20 T cell receptor beta chains below, sequenced in a study of T cells expressing NK-cell markers. Reprocessing the 5' RACE reads, TCRdb reports a single entry for every CDR3 protein and omits DNA. The sample's table shows a few hundred thousand distinct CDR3 sequences. Sequences were obtained from blood T cells: a sorted CD56 or NKG2C T cell subset, CD4+ or CD8+ T cells, or bulk PBMC T cells (not recorded which). These receptors were collected from a man aged 18-75 years in good health.

V is TRBV5-1 and J is TRBJ2-7. The CDR3 is 15 residues long. From germline, CDR1 is SGHRS and CDR2 YFSETQ. CDR3 loop: CASSPDLTSSYEQYF.

The J gene is TRBJ2-5, the V gene TRBV5-1; TCRdb returns TRBD2, unconfirmable since there is no DNA. The CDR3 runs to 15 residues. Germline V gene sequence: CDR1 SGHRS, CDR2 YFSETQ. The CDR3 sequence is CASSFSGLARETQYF.

This chain connects TRBV7-6 to TRBJ2-7; TCRdb gives TRBD1 as the D gene, but with no DNA this cannot be confirmed. The CDR3 has 15 residues. Germline V CDR1 and CDR2: SGHVS, FNYEAQ. The CDR3 loop is CASSGRTGGSYEQYF.

This chain connects TRBV5-1 to TRBJ2-5. The CDR3 sequence is 13 residues long. The V gene's germline CDR1 is SGHRS and CDR2 YFSETQ. CDR3 in amino acids: CASSPVRQETQYF. Complete variable domain (other parts from reference TRBV5-1 and TRBJ2-5): KAGVTQTPRYLIKTRGQQVTLSCSPISGHRSVSWYQQTPGQGLQFLFEYFSETQRNKGNFPGRFSGRQFSNSRSEMNVSTLELGDSALYLCASSPVRQETQYFGPGTRLLVL.

V and J are TRBV5-5 and TRBJ2-1. The CDR3 spans 12 residues. Germline CDR1 SGHKS, CDR2 YYEKEE (reference sequence). CDR3 sequence: CASSLSTNEQFF.

The V and J genes are TRBV7-2 and TRBJ2-4; TCRdb calls TRBD1, which cannot be checked without DNA. The germline CDR1 and CDR2 sequences are SGHTA and FQGNSA. The CDR3 contains 15 residues. The chain's CDR3 is CASSPGLLAKNIQYF.

The chain is built from TRBV12-3 or TRBV12-4 and TRBJ1-1; as DNA is missing, the TRBD1 call by TCRdb cannot be tested. The CDR3 consists of 15 residues. The CDR3 spells CASSLIGRLNTEAFF.

The chain has TRBV5-6 and TRBJ2-3. The CDR3 length is 16 residues. The V gene's germline CDR1 is SGHDT and CDR2 YYEEEE. This chain's CDR3 is CASSLGPIKSTDTQYF.

The V and J genes are TRBV7-3 and TRBJ1-6; TCRdb designates TRBD1, a call that cannot be tested without DNA. The CDR3 spans 16 residues. Germline loops: CDR1 SGHTA, CDR2 FQGTGA. The CDR3 loop is CASSSRTGRGNSPLHF.

This rearrangement joins TRBV4-2 to TRBJ1-2; TCRdb selects TRBD1, and the lack of DNA leaves this call unchecked. The CDR3 spans 13 residues. The germline gives CDR1 LGHNA, CDR2 YNFKEQ. CDR3: CASSQDGQGAYTF.

CDR3 residues: CASSLIIRSTGELFF. V is TRBV7-2 and J is TRBJ2-2. Per germline, CDR1 SGHTA and CDR2 FQGNSA. The CDR3 is 15 residues long.

CDR3 amino acids: CASSLLRDRGFWEQFF. The chain links TRBV27 to TRBJ2-1; the TCRdb call, TRBD1, lacks DNA for checking. CDR3 length equals 16 residues. The germline V gene has CDR1 MNHEY and CDR2 SMNVEV (reference sequence).

Here the CDR3 reads CATDQGGYEQFF. The rearrangement links TRBV15 to TRBJ2-1; TCRdb selects TRBD1, and the lack of DNA leaves this call unchecked. The CDR3 loop spans 12 amino acids. Germline loops: CDR1 LNHNV, CDR2 YYDKDF (reference sequence).

The chain combines TRBV7-6 with TRBJ2-7; TCRdb names TRBD1, which stays unverified in the absence of DNA. The CDR3 runs to 15 residues. CDR1 is SGHVS, CDR2 FNYEAQ, per germline. The CDR3 spells CASSPNRDRGSKQYF.

The chain uses TRBV6-1 and TRBJ2-1; TCRdb lists TRBD2, though no DNA is available to test this call. The CDR3 loop spans 16 amino acids. The germline V gene has CDR1 MNHNS and CDR2 SASEGT. CDR3 residues: CASSPGSGSSYNEQFF.

The gene calls are TRBV24-1 and TRBJ2-3; checking the TCRdb D call of TRBD1 is not possible without DNA. The length of the CDR3 is 16 residues. Germline V lookup: CDR1 KGHDR, CDR2 SFDVKD. The CDR3 sequence: CATSETGTGDTDTQYF.

The CDR3 reads CASSLLGSTNEKLFF. This chain joins TRBV5-5 and TRBJ1-4. The CDR3 totals 15 residues. Germline CDR1 reads SGHKS; CDR2 reads YYEKEE (reference sequence).

The chain combines TRBV28 with TRBJ2-3; TCRdb proposes TRBD2, but this gene call is untestable without DNA. Germline loops: CDR1 MDHEN, CDR2 SYDVKM. The CDR3 is made up of 14 amino acids. This chain's CDR3 is CASTQAGGQDTQYF. The full variable domain, its missing parts supplied by reference TRBV28 and TRBJ2-3, is DVKVTQSSRYLVKRTGEKVFLECVQDMDHENMFWYRQDPGLGLRLIYFSYDVKMKEKGDIPEGYSVSREKKERFSLILESASTNQTSMYLCASTQAGGQDTQYFGPGTRLTVL.

The chain links TRBV9 to TRBJ2-2; TCRdb indicates TRBD1, and absent DNA this call remains unverified. CDR3 length: 18 residues. Germline V gene data show CDR1 as SGDLS and CDR2 as YYNGEE. CDR3 amino acids: CASSVDYGSPGITGELFF.

The V gene is TRBV6-5, the J gene TRBJ1-2; no DNA is available, so the TRBD1 call from TCRdb remains unchecked. Germline CDR1 MNHEY, CDR2 SVGAGI. The CDR3 extends over 18 amino acids. The chain's CDR3 is CASSYSTPGQGADSGYTF.